These T cell receptor beta chains were read from a single sample in a study of blood T cell repertoires in COVID-19. Generated by immunoSEQ multiplex PCR, the TCRdb table keeps only in-frame clones and is missing some. The sample shows roughly 300,000 clones, more than 75% of them seen only once. The sequenced sample consisted of peripheral blood. All receptors come from a woman in her forties or fifties who had recovered from COVID-19. The CDR3 runs from the conserved cysteine through the conserved F or W. D genes are given only for firm matches. The listing skips clone size in some rows; elsewhere it reads once, few, many or a size class.

TRBD1	TRBV19	TRBJ2-5	-	CASSIGGTGQETQYF	TGTGCCAGTAGTATAGGAGGGACAGGCCAAGAGACCCAGTACTTC
-	TRBV4-1	TRBJ1-2	-	CASSQDSAGPGYGYTF	TGCGCCAGCAGCCAAGATTCGGCGGGGCCGGGGTATGGCTACACCTTC
-	TRBV30	TRBJ1-4	-	CAWEGATNEKLFF	TGTGCCTGGGAGGGAGCAACTAATGAAAAACTGTTTTTT
-	TRBV7-9	TRBJ2-3	-	CASSPSKLGTDTQYF	TGTGCCAGCAGCCCAAGCAAGCTCGGCACAGATACGCAGTATTTT
TRBD2	TRBV5-4	TRBJ2-3	-	CASSLWAGGGTADTQYF	TGTGCCAGCAGCCTGTGGGCGGGGGGAGGCACCGCGGATACGCAGTATTTT
TRBD1	TRBV5-4	TRBJ2-3	-	CASSLETGTGAYF	TGTGCCAGCAGCTTGGAAACCGGGACAGGGGCGTATTTT
TRBD2	TRBV2	TRBJ2-1	once	CASSPTSGRVNEQFF	TGTGCCAGCAGCCCTACTAGCGGGAGGGTTAATGAGCAGTTCTTC
-	TRBV12-3/TRBV12-4	TRBJ2-1	few	CASSLNRWNEQFF	TGTGCCAGCAGTTTAAACAGATGGAATGAGCAGTTCTTC
TRBD1	TRBV14	TRBJ1-5	-	CASSRRKDRGGNQPQHF	TGTGCCAGCAGCCGCCGAAAGGACAGGGGTGGCAATCAGCCCCAGCATTTT
-	TRBV2	TRBJ1-5	few	CASTPRGGYSSNQPQHF	TGTGCCAGCACCCCACGGGGGGGGTATTCAAGCAATCAGCCCCAGCATTTT
TRBD1	TRBV7-2	TRBJ1-1	-	CASSSPTGAYTEAFF	TGTGCCAGCAGCTCGCCGACAGGGGCCTACACTGAAGCTTTCTTT
TRBD1	TRBV4-3	TRBJ2-6	-	CASSLADRAGANVLTF	TGCGCCAGCAGCCTCGCAGACAGGGCTGGGGCCAACGTCCTGACTTTC
-	TRBV6-2/TRBV6-3	TRBJ1-6	-	CASSYAGTFYHSPLHF	TGTGCCAGCAGTTACGCAGGGACATTCTATCATTCACCCCTCCACTTT
-	TRBV6-5	TRBJ2-7	-	CASSQTGNAYEQYF	TGTGCCAGCAGCCAGACAGGTAACGCCTACGAGCAGTACTTC
-	TRBV11-3	TRBJ2-3	once	CASSMTSSDTQYF	TGTGCCAGCAGCATGACTAGTTCAGATACGCAGTATTTT
TRBD1	TRBV28	TRBJ1-1	-	CASSRPGQAEAFF	TGTGCCAGCAGTCGACCCGGACAGGCTGAAGCTTTCTTT
TRBD2	TRBV6-5	TRBJ2-2	-	CASSGGGYNTGELFF	TGTGCCAGCAGCGGGGGGGGTTATAACACCGGGGAGCTGTTTTTT
-	TRBV7-3	TRBJ2-5	many	CASSLNAGLQETQYF	TGTGCCAGCAGCTTAAACGCGGGGCTCCAAGAGACCCAGTACTTC
-	TRBV13	TRBJ2-4	-	CASSIQPRQGLAKNIQYF	TGTGCCAGCAGCATTCAACCCCGACAGGGACTAGCCAAAAACATTCAGTACTTC
-	TRBV6-5	TRBJ2-7	once	CASSTTRSVYEQYF	TGTGCCAGCAGTACGACTAGGTCCGTCTACGAGCAGTACTTC
TRBD2	TRBV7-9	TRBJ2-1	-	CASNPSGYNEQFF	TGTGCCAGCAACCCTAGCGGTTACAATGAGCAGTTCTTC
TRBD2	TRBV7-9	TRBJ2-1	-	CASSPRAGVAYNEQFF	TGTGCCAGCAGCCCGCGAGCGGGGGTGGCCTACAATGAGCAGTTCTTC
TRBD1	TRBV2	TRBJ2-3	-	CASSNRGPATDTQYF	TGTGCCAGCAGTAACAGGGGCCCCGCTACAGATACGCAGTATTTT
-	TRBV6-5	TRBJ1-2	-	CASRDPGNNYGYTF	TGTGCCAGCAGGGACCCAGGGAATAACTATGGCTACACCTTC
-	TRBV4-1	TRBJ1-1	-	CASSQGLGAGVNTEAFF	TGCGCCAGCAGCCAAGGGCTTGGGGCAGGGGTGAACACTGAAGCTTTCTTT
-	TRBV28	TRBJ2-5	-	CASSKGGVETQYF	TGTGCCAGCAGCAAAGGGGGTGTGGAGACCCAGTACTTC
-	TRBV15	TRBJ1-1	-	CATLEPGAAGVVAFF	TGTGCCACCCTCGAACCCGGAGCGGCAGGGGTTGTGGCTTTCTTT
TRBD2	TRBV7-8	TRBJ2-2	-	CASSSSGSPGGELFF	TGTGCCAGCAGCTCCAGCGGGAGTCCGGGCGGGGAGCTGTTTTTT
-	TRBV3-1/TRBV3-2	TRBJ2-7	-	CASSQVPGIGSGEQYF	TGTGCCAGCAGCCAAGTACCGGGGATCGGTTCAGGCGAGCAGTACTTC
-	TRBV2	TRBJ1-2	-	CASSQGGYGYTF	TGTGCCAGCAGCCAAGGGGGCTATGGCTACACCTTC
-	TRBV28	TRBJ1-2	-	CASTSRGYGYTF	TGTGCCAGCACCTCCCGGGGCTATGGCTACACCTTC
-	TRBV2	TRBJ2-5	-	CASSPQETQYF	TGTGCCAGCAGCCCGCAAGAGACCCAGTACTTC
TRBD2	TRBV5-4	TRBJ2-1	-	CASATSGSYNEQFF	TGTGCCAGCGCTACTAGCGGTTCCTACAATGAGCAGTTCTTC
-	TRBV19	TRBJ1-2	-	CASSSLAVNGYTF	TGTGCCAGTAGTAGCCTGGCAGTAAATGGCTACACCTTC
-	TRBV19	TRBJ1-1	-	CASRRNAGFTEAFF	TGTGCCAGTAGGAGAAATGCAGGGTTCACTGAAGCTTTCTTT
-	TRBV6-4	TRBJ2-2	-	CASSGVISGELFF	TGTGCCAGCAGTGGAGTCATAAGTGGGGAGCTGTTTTTT
-	TRBV28	TRBJ1-2	-	CASSLGGYGYTF	TGTGCCAGCAGTTTAGGCGGCTATGGCTACACCTTC
TRBD1	TRBV7-9	TRBJ2-3	-	CASSLGRGRLTDTQYF	TGTGCCAGCAGCTTAGGCAGGGGGCGCCTCACAGATACGCAGTATTTT
TRBD1	TRBV3-1/TRBV3-2	TRBJ1-1	-	CASSLQGARTEAFF	TGTGCCAGCAGCCTACAGGGGGCTAGAACTGAAGCTTTCTTT
TRBD2	TRBV4-1	TRBJ2-3	-	CASSQVLAGVLDTQYF	TGCGCCAGCAGCCAAGTCCTAGCGGGAGTTTTGGATACGCAGTATTTT
-	TRBV5-5	TRBJ2-7	-	CASSLPRSAVEQYF	TGTGCCAGCAGCTTGCCAAGATCGGCGGTGGAGCAGTACTTC
TRBD1	TRBV19	TRBJ1-5	-	CASSTGQVNQPQHF	TGTGCCAGTAGTACCGGACAGGTCAATCAGCCCCAGCATTTT
TRBD1	TRBV30	TRBJ2-5	-	CAWSVGTGKETQYF	TGTGCCTGGAGTGTAGGGACAGGGAAAGAGACCCAGTACTTC
-	TRBV6-4	TRBJ1-2	-	CASSAGYGYTF	TGTGCCAGCAGTGCAGGATATGGCTACACCTTC
TRBD1	TRBV10-3	TRBJ2-5	-	CAISESGQGVKTQYF	TGTGCCATCAGTGAGTCGGGACAGGGAGTAAAGACCCAGTACTTC
-	TRBV30	TRBJ1-6	-	CAWSSGLRDSPLHF	TGTGCCTGGAGTAGCGGCCTACGGGATTCACCCCTCCACTTT
-	TRBV30	TRBJ2-7	-	CAWSVRRKFTNYEQYF	TGTGCCTGGAGTGTAAGGAGAAAATTTACCAACTACGAGCAGTACTTC
-	TRBV7-2	TRBJ1-5	-	CASRLGSGQPQHF	TGTGCCAGCCGCCTGGGTTCGGGTCAGCCCCAGCATTTT
-	TRBV15	TRBJ1-2	-	CATSRDRGIYGYTF	TGTGCCACCAGCAGAGACAGGGGCATCTATGGCTACACCTTC
TRBD2	TRBV19	TRBJ2-3	-	CASGLAGSTDTQYF	TGTGCCAGTGGACTAGCGGGGAGCACAGATACGCAGTATTTT
TRBD2	TRBV7-9	TRBJ2-7	-	CASSLSGVSSYEQYF	TGTGCCAGCAGCCTCAGCGGGGTCAGCTCCTACGAGCAGTACTTC
-	TRBV24-1	TRBJ2-2	once	CATSDGLTPGELFF	TGTGCCACCAGTGATGGCCTTACCCCAGGGGAGCTGTTTTTT
TRBD1	TRBV24-1	TRBJ2-1	-	CATSDFGQGARNEQFF	TGTGCCACCAGTGATTTTGGGCAGGGGGCGAGGAATGAGCAGTTCTTC
TRBD2	TRBV4-2	TRBJ2-7	-	CASSQEGASGTYEQYF	TGTGCCAGCAGCCAAGAAGGTGCTAGCGGGACCTACGAGCAGTACTTC
TRBD1	TRBV5-5	TRBJ1-2	-	CASSRETGDGYTF	TGTGCCAGCAGCAGGGAAACAGGGGATGGCTACACCTTC
TRBD1	TRBV9	TRBJ2-3	few	CASNSGQDTDTQYF	TGTGCCAGCAACTCGGGACAGGACACAGATACGCAGTATTTT
-	TRBV7-2	TRBJ2-1	-	CASSLTGTHNEQFF	TGTGCCAGCAGCTTGACCGGGACACACAATGAGCAGTTCTTC
TRBD2	TRBV28	TRBJ2-5	-	CASSPGASGLRETQYF	TGTGCCAGCAGCCCCGGGGCTAGCGGTTTACGAGAGACCCAGTACTTC
-	TRBV6-1	TRBJ2-3	-	CASSEGAGLASTDTQYF	TGTGCCAGCAGTGAAGGGGCGGGGCTAGCTAGCACAGATACGCAGTATTTT
TRBD1	TRBV23-1	TRBJ2-3	-	CARAGDSGGLAQYF	TGCGCCCGGGCCGGGGACAGCGGCGGTTTGGCGCAGTATTTT